The present T cell receptor beta chain was sequenced within a study of blood T cell repertoires in COVID-19. Cohort assignment relied on participant-reported clinical history. Libraries were prepared by immunoSEQ multiplex PCR; TCRdb keeps only in-frame clonotypes and omits some of them. The repertoire includes 150,000 to 200,000 clones, about 82% of them detected once, and under 9.5% sits in the top ten. This TCR derives from a woman aged 25 to 39 who had recovered from COVID-19. Sample: PBMCs or T cells enriched from blood (not recorded which).

The CDR3 loop is CASSFRQSNEKLFF. As DNA, the CDR3 is TGTGCCAGCAGTTTTCGTCAGTCTAATGAAAAACTGTTTTTT. This chain links TRBV27 with TRBJ1-4; D gene unclear. Trimming cost V 3 bases and J 3 bases, with 8 bases left between them. CDR3 size: 14 residues. Germline loops: CDR1 MNHEY, CDR2 SMNVEV (reference sequence).